This TCR beta chain was sequenced during a study of T-cell reconstitution after alpha-beta-depleted transplantation in children. In germline, CDR1 is SGHTA, CDR2 FQGTGA. The CDR3 extends over 16 amino acids. Trimming cost V 5 bases and J 0 bases, with 15 bases left between them. This clonotype appeared a few times. Molecular barcoding with unique molecular identifiers was used for the TCRbeta library. Each CDR3 protein gets one entry after TCRdb re-called the PCR reads with MiXCR. In the table there are about 610,000 distinct CDR3 sequences, roughly a tenth of which are singletons. This sequence joins TRBV7-3 and TRBJ2-3, with no clear D. The starting material was PBMCs from the stem cell graft donor, obtained from the stem cell graft. The origin of this receptor is a human donor who donated a stem cell graft to a child with acute myeloid leukemia. The CDR3 loop is CASSHTWVISTDTQYF. The CDR3 DNA is TGTGCCAGCAGCCACACTTGGGTCATTAGCACAGATACGCAGTATTTT.